One and the same sample provided the 9 T cell receptor beta chains below, sequenced in a study of OX40 agonist ivuxolimab in advanced cancers. Clones were read by immunoSEQ multiplex PCR, and TCRdb kept only the in-frame ones, dropping some. The sample holds about 83,000 clones, 91% seen once. Sequences were derived from CD4+ or CD8+ T cells sorted from blood, sampled in a trial of the OX40 agonist ivuxolimab. The source is an adult with an advanced solid tumor such as melanoma, head and neck, liver or kidney cancer.

The J gene is TRBJ1-1, the V gene TRBV6-1, with unresolved D. In germline, CDR1 is MNHNS, CDR2 SASEGT. There are 15 residues in the CDR3. V was trimmed by 5 bases and J by 4 bases, leaving 17 bases between them. Written as DNA, the CDR3 is TGTGCCAGCAGTCTGTTTAGGGTAGGGAGCACTGAAGCTTTCTTT. Residues: CASSLFRVGSTEAFF.

The gene calls are TRBV28 and TRBJ1-3; perhaps TRBD1 as D (6 bases). This CDR3 has 14 amino acids. V was trimmed by 9 bases and J by 1 base, leaving 13 bases between them. The germline gives CDR1 MDHEN, CDR2 SYDVKM. The CDR3 region is CASLTGFSGNTIYF. The CDR3 DNA sequence: TGTGCCAGTTTAACAGGGTTTTCTGGAAACACCATATATTTT.

The rearrangement joins TRBV19 to TRBJ2-3; D remains ambiguous. The CDR3 sequence is 14 residues long. V dropped 3 bases and J dropped 3 bases, with 10 bases sitting between them. Looked up from germline, CDR1 is LNHDA and CDR2 is SQIVND (reference sequence). The CDR3 nucleotides are TGTGCCAGTAGTATTGCGCTAGTGACAGATACGCAGTATTTT. Translated, it gives CASSIALVTDTQYF. The variable domain in full, with the rest retrieved from reference TRBV19 and TRBJ2-3, is DGGITQSPKYLFRKEGQNVTLSCEQNLNHDAMYWYRQDPGQGLRLIYYSQIVNDFQKGDIAEGYSVSREKKESFPLTVTSAQKNPTAFYLCASSIALVTDTQYFGPGTRLTVL.

This chain connects TRBV2 to TRBJ1-6; D call uncertain. This CDR3 comprises 13 residues. V was pared by 3 bases and J by 7 bases, with 7 bases between. CDR1 is SNHLY, CDR2 FYNNEI, per germline. The CDR3 nucleotides are TGTGCCAGCAGTGACACCGGGAATTCACCCCTCCACTTT. Amino acids: CASSDTGNSPLHF.

Here the CDR3 DNA reads TGTGCCAGCAGCAACGGAATTTCAGCGGAGCAGTACTTC. It encodes CASSNGISAEQYF. V gene TRBV5-6 combines with J gene TRBJ2-7; D uncertain. Trimming took 4 bases from V and 7 from J, leaving 15 bases between them. Germline CDR1 is SGHDT and CDR2 is YYEEEE. This CDR3 spans 13 amino acids.

The chain joins TRBV30 to TRBJ1-1; no clear D gene. CDR1 is GTSNPN, CDR2 SVGIG, per germline (reference sequence). The CDR3 loop spans 13 amino acids. The V gene lost 0 bases and the J gene lost 1 base, with 6 bases spanning the gap. The CDR3: CAWSVSPNTEAFF. CDR3 nucleotides: TGTGCCTGGAGTGTAAGCCCGAACACTGAAGCTTTCTTT.

CDR3 in DNA: TGTGCCAGCAGCCAAGAGAGGCGGGACCGAGTTTACACCTTC. This translates into CASSQERRDRVYTF. V is TRBV4-2 and J is TRBJ1-2; D possibly corresponds to TRBD1 (5 bases). CDR1 and CDR2 from the germline V gene are LGHNA and YNFKEQ. This CDR3 contains 14 residues. The V and J ends lost 0 bases and 11 bases respectively, with 16 bases between them.

The chain employs TRBV14 and TRBJ2-1; 9 bases line up with TRBD2. The CDR3 is made up of 15 amino acids. Looked up from germline, CDR1 is SGHDN and CDR2 is FVKESK. The junction had 10 bases not matched to a gene; V was cut back by 4 bases and J by 9 bases. This CDR3 is CASSPWGSGSLEQFF. The CDR3 DNA sequence: TGTGCCAGCAGCCCCTGGGGTAGCGGGAGTCTTGAGCAGTTCTTC.

The genes are TRBV7-9 and TRBJ2-3, with TRBD2 matching 7 bases. Germline V CDR1 and CDR2: SEHNR, FQNEAQ (reference sequence). The CDR3 length is 16 residues. V shed 4 bases and J 2 bases; nucleotides not matched to a gene: 9. DNA of the CDR3: TGTGCCAGCAGCTCCGGACTAGGCCCTTTCACAGATACGCAGTATTTT. Translating gives CASSSGLGPFTDTQYF.